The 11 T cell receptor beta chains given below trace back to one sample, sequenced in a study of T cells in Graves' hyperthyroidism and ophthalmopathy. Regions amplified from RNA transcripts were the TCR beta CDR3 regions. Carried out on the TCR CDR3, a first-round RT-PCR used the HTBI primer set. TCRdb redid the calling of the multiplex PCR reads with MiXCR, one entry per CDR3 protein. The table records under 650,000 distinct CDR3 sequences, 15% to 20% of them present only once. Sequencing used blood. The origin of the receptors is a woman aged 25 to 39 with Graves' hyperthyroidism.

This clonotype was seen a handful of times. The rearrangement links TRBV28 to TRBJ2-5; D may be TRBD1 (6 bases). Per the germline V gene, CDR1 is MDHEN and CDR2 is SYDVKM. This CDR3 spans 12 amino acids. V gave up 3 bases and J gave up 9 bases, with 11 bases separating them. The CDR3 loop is CASSFQQGAQYF. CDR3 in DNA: TGTGCCAGCAGTTTCCAACAGGGAGCCCAGTACTTC.

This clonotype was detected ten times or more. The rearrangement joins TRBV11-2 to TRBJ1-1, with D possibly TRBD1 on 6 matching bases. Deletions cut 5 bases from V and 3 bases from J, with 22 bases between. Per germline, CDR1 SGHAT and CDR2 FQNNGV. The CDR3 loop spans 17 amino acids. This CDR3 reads CASSPLGGGRRDTEAFF. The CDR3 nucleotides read TGTGCCAGCAGCCCTCTGGGGGGGGGCCGAAGGGACACTGAAGCTTTCTTT. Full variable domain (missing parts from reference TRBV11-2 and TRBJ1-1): EAGVAQSPRYKIIEKRQSVAFWCNPISGHATLYWYQQILGQGPKLLIQFQNNGVVDDSQLPKDRFSAERLKGVDSTLKIQPAKLEDSAVYLCASSPLGGGRRDTEAFFGQGTRLTVV.

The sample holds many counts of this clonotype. CDR3 in amino acids: CASSDEAGQDRVYEKLFF. The CDR3 DNA follows: TGTGCCAGCAGTGACGAGGCGGGGCAAGACAGGGTATATGAAAAACTGTTTTTT. The chain combines TRBV2 with TRBJ1-4, with 7 bases identical to TRBD1. The CDR3 length is 18 residues. Germline V gene sequence: CDR1 SNHLY, CDR2 FYNNEI. V shed 3 bases, J shed 6 bases, and the junction held 16 bases outside the gene matches. Full variable domain (rest looked up from reference TRBV2 and TRBJ1-4): EPEVTQTPSHQVTQMGQEVILRCVPISNHLYFYWYRQILGQKVEFLVSFYNNEISEKSEIFDDQFSVERPDGSNFTLKIRSTKLEDSAMYFCASSDEAGQDRVYEKLFFGSGTQLSVL.

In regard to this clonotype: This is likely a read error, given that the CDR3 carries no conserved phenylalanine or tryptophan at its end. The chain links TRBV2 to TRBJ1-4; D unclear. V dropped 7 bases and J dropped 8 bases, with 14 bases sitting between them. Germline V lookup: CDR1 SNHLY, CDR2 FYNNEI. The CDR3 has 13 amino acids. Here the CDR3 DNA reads TGTGCCAGCACTACCGGGCGAGGCGAAAAACTGTTTTCT. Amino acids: CASTTGRGEKLFS.

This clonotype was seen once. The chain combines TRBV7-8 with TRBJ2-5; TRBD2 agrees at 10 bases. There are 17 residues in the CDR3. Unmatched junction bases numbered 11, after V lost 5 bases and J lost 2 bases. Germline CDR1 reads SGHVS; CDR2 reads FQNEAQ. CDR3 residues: CASSPKRRLAGQETQYF. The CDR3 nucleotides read TGTGCCAGCAGCCCGAAAAGGAGACTAGCGGGTCAAGAGACCCAGTACTTC.

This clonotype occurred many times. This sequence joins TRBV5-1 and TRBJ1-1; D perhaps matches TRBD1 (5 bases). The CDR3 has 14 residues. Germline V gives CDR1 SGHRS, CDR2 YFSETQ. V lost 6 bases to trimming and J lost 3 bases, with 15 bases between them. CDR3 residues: CASTPMGGDTEAFF. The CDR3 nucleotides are TGCGCCAGCACCCCGATGGGAGGGGACACTGAAGCTTTCTTT.

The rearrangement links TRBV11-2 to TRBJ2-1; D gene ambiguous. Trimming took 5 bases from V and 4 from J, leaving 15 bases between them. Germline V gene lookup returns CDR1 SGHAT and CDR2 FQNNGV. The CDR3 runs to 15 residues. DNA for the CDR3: TGTGCCAGCAGCCGAAATTCGGAGTCTTACAATGAGCAGTTCTTC. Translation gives CASSRNSESYNEQFF.

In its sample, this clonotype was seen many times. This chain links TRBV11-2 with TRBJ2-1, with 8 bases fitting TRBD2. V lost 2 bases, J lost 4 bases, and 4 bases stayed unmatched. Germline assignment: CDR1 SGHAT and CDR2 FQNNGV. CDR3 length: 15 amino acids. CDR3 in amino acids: CASSLLGGRYNEQFF. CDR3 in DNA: TGTGCCAGCAGCTTACTGGGCGGGAGGTACAATGAGCAGTTCTTC.

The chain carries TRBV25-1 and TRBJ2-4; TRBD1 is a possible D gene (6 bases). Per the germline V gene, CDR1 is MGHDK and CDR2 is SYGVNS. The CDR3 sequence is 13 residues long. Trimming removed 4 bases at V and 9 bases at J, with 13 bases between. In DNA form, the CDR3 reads TGTGCCAGCAGTGGAGACCACAGGGCCATTCAGTACTTC. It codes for CASSGDHRAIQYF. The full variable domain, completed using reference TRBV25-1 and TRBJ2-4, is EADIYQTPRYLVIGTGKKITLECSQTMGHDKMYWYQQDPGMELHLIHYSYGVNSTEKGDLSSESTVSRIRTEHFPLTLESARPSHTSQYLCASSGDHRAIQYFGAGTRLSVL.

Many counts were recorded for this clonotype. The chain's CDR3 is CSATFGRTFQETQYF. CDR3 DNA: TGCAGTGCTACGTTCGGGAGAACATTCCAAGAGACCCAGTACTTC. The chain joins TRBV20-1 to TRBJ2-5; a weak D match, TRBD2 (6 bases). Trimming took 4 bases from V and 1 from J, leaving 16 bases between them. The CDR3 extends over 15 amino acids. Germline assignment: CDR1 DFQATT and CDR2 SNEGSKA (reference sequence).

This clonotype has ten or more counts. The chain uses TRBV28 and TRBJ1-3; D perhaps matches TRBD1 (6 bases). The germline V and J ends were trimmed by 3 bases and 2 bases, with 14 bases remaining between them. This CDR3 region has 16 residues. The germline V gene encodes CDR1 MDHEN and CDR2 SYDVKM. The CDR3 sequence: CASSFLTGLTGNTIYF. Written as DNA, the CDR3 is TGTGCCAGCAGTTTTCTTACAGGGTTAACTGGAAACACCATATATTTT.